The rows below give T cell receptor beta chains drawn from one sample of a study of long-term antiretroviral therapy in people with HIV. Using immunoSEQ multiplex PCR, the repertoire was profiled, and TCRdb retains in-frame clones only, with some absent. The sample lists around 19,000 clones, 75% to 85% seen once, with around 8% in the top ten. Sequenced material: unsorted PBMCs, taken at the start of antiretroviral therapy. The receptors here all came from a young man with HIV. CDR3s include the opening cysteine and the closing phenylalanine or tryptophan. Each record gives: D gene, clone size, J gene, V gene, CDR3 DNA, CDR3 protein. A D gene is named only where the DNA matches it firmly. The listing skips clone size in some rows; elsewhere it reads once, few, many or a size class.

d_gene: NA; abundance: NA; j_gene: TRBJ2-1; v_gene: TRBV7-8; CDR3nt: TGTGCCAGCAGCTTAGGGGGGGAAAATGAGCAGTTCTTC; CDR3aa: CASSLGGENEQFF
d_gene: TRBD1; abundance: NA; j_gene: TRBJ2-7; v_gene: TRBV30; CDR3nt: TGTGCCTGGTGGGGGACAGGACGCTACGAGCAGTACTTC; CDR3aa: CAWWGTGRYEQYF
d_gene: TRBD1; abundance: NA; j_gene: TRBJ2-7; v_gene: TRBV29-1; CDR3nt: TGCAGCGCGGGACAGGGGGAACAAGAGCAGTACTTC; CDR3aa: CSAGQGEQEQYF
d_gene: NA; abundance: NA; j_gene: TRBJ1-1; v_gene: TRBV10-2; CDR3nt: TGCGCCAGCAGTGAGACCCCCGGGACTGAAGCTTTCTTT; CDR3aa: CASSETPGTEAFF
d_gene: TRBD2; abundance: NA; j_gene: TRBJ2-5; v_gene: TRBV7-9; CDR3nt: TGTGCCAGCAGTCCTCGCACCGGGACTAGCGAGGAGACCCAGTACTTC; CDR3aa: CASSPRTGTSEETQYF
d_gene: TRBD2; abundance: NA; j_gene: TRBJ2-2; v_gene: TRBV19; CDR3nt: TGTGCCAGTAGTATAAGCGGCGGGAGGAGTACCGGGGAGCTGTTTTTT; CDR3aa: CASSISGGRSTGELFF
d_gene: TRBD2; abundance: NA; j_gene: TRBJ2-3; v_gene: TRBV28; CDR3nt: TGTGCCAGCAGTCGGGGGGACGTCACAGATACGCAGTATTTT; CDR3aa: CASSRGDVTDTQYF
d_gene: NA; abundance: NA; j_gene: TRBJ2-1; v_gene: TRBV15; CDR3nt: TGTGCCACCAGCAGAGATCTTGAAAAAGATGAGCAGTTCTTC; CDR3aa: CATSRDLEKDEQFF
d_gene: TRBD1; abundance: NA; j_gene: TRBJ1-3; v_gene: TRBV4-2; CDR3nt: TGTGCCAGCAGCTCCTGGGACAGTACAAACACCATATATTTT; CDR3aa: CASSSWDSTNTIYF
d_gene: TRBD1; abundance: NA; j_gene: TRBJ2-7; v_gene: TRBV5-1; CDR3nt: TGCGCCAGCAGAAACCGGGACAGAGGCTCCTACGAGCAGTACTTC; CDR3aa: CASRNRDRGSYEQYF
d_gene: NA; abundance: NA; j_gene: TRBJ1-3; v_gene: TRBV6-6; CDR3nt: TGTGCCAGCAGCACCCCGCAGGGTTTATCTGGAAACACCATATATTTT; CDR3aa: CASSTPQGLSGNTIYF
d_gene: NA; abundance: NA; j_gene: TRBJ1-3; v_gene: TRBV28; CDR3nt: TGTGCCAGCAGGTCCGGAAACACCATATATTTT; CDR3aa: CASRSGNTIYF
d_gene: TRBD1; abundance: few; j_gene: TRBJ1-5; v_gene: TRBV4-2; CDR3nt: TGTGCCAGCAGCCGGACAGGGGGAAATCAGCCCCAGCATTTT; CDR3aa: CASSRTGGNQPQHF
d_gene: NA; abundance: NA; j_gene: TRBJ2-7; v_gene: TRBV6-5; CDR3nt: TGTGCCAGCGGACAGTTCTACGAGCAGTACTTC; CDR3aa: CASGQFYEQYF
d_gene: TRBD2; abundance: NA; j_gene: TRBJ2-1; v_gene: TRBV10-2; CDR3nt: TGCGCCAGCAGTGAGCCCCCGGCTAGCGGGAGGTATTACAATGAGCAGTTCTTC; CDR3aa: CASSEPPASGRYYNEQFF
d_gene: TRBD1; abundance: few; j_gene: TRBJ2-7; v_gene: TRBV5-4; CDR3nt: TGTGCCAGCAGCTTGGGGACAGGATTTTCCTACGAGCAGTACTTC; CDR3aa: CASSLGTGFSYEQYF
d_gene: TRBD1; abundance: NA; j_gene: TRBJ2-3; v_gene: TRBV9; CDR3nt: TGTGCCAGCAGCGTAGAGGGACAGGGTTGGAGCACAGATACGCAGTATTTT; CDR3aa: CASSVEGQGWSTDTQYF
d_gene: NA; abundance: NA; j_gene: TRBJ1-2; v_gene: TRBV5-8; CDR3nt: TGTGCCAGCAGCTCGGGCCATAACTATGGCTACACCTTC; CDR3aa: CASSSGHNYGYTF
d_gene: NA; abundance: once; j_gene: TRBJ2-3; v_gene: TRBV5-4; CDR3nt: TGTGCCAGCAGAGGAGTTAGCACAGATACGCAGTATTTT; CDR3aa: CASRGVSTDTQYF
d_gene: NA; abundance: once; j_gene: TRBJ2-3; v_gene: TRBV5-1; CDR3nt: TGCGCCAGCAGCTTGGGAGGGGGAGGGCCCAGCACAGATACGCAGTATTTT; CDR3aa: CASSLGGGGPSTDTQYF
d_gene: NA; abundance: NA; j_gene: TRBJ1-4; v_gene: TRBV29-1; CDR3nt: TGCAGCGTTGTAGGGCCTTCAACTAATGAAAAACTGTTTTTT; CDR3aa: CSVVGPSTNEKLFF
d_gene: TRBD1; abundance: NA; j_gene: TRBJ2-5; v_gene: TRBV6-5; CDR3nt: TGTGCCAGCAGACTGGGACAGATCCAAGAGACCCAGTACTTC; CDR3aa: CASRLGQIQETQYF
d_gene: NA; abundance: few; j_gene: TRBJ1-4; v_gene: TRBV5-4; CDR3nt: TGTGCCAGCAGCTTGGACAGAACAACTAATGAAAAACTGTTTTTT; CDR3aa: CASSLDRTTNEKLFF
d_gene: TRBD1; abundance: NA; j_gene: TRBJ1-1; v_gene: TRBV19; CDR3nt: TGTGCCAGTAGTCCGGGACAGTTAAACACTGAAGCTTTCTTT; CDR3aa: CASSPGQLNTEAFF
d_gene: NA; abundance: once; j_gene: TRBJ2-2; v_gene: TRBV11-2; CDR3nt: TGTGCCAGCAGCTTAGACCTGAACACCGGGGAGCTGTTTTTT; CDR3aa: CASSLDLNTGELFF
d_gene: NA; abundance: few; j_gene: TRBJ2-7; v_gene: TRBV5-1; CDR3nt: TGCGCCAGCAGCCCCGGGACTCTCATTCCGTACGAGCAGTACTTC; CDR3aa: CASSPGTLIPYEQYF
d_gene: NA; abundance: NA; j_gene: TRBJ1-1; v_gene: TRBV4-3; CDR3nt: TGCGCCAGCAGCCAAGAGGGACTCGAGAACACTGAAGCTTTCTTT; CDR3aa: CASSQEGLENTEAFF
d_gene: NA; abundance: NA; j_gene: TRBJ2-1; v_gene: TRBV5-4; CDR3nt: TGTGCCAGCAGCTCCTCTGGTGGTCTCTACAATGAGCAGTTCTTC; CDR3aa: CASSSSGGLYNEQFF
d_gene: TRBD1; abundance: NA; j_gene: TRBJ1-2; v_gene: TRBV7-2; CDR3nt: TGTGCCAGCAGCCCAAGGACAGGGGAATCAGTACGGGGTGGCTACACCTTC; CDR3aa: CASSPRTGESVRGGYTF
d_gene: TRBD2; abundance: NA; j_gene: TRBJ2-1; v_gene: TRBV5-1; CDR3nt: TGCGCCAGCAGCTCAACTAGCGGGGGGGCCACTGAGCAGTTCTTC; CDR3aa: CASSSTSGGATEQFF
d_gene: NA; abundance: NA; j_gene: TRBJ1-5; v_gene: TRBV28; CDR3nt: TGTGCCAGCAGTGTAGGGGGGTCCGGCAATCAGCCCCAGCATTTT; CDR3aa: CASSVGGSGNQPQHF
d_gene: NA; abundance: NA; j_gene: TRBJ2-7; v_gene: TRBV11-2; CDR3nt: TGTGCCAGCAGCTCCGGGATTGTGGCCTACGAGCAGTACTTC; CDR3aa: CASSSGIVAYEQYF
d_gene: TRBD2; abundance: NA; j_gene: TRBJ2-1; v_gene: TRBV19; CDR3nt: TGTGCCAGTAGTATAGGACTAGCGGGAACCCATGAGCAGTTCTTC; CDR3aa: CASSIGLAGTHEQFF
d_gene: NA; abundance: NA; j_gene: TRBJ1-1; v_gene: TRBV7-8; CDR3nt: TGTGCCAGCAGCTTAGCGGGGGGCCCGAACACTGAAGCTTTCTTT; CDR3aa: CASSLAGGPNTEAFF
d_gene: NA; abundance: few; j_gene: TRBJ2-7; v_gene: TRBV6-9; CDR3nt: TGTGCCAGCAGCTCCGAGTGGGTTGAGCAGTACTTC; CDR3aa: CASSSEWVEQYF
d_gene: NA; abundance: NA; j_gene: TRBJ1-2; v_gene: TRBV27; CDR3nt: TGTGCCAGCAGTTCCCAAGGGACCCCCTATGGCTACACCTTC; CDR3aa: CASSSQGTPYGYTF
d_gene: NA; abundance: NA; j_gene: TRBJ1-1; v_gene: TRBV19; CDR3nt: TGTGCCAGTAGTATTACACTGAACACTGAAGCTTTCTTT; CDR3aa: CASSITLNTEAFF
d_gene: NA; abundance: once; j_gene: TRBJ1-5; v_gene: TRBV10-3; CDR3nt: TGTGCCATCAGTGAGTCGAGTACCTATAGCAATCAGCCCCAGCATTTT; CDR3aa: CAISESSTYSNQPQHF
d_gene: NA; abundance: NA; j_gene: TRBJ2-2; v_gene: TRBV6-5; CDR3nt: TGTGCCAGCAGTTACTCGAATGGCGGGGAGCTGTTTTTT; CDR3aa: CASSYSNGGELFF
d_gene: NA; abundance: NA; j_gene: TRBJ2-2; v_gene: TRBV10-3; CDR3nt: TGTGCCATAGGACTACCCTCGAACACCGGGGAGCTGTTTTTT; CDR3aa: CAIGLPSNTGELFF
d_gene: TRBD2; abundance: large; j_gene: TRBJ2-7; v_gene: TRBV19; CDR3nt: TGTGCCAGTAGTCGCAGGGGCCCTGGACTAGCGGGCTTGCTCGACGAGCAGTACTTC; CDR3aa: CASSRRGPGLAGLLDEQYF
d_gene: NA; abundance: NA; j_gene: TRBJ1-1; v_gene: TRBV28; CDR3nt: TGTGCCAGCAGTTTACCGGGACGGATTGAAGCTTTCTTT; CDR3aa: CASSLPGRIEAFF
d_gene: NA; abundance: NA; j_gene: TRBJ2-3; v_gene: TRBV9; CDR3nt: TGTGCCAGCAGCCCCAGGGGAAGGACTACCACAGATACGCAGTATTTT; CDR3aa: CASSPRGRTTTDTQYF
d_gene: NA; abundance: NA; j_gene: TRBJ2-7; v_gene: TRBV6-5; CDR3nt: TGTGCCAGCAGTTACCCGCGGGACGGGGCGTACGAGCAGTACTTC; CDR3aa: CASSYPRDGAYEQYF
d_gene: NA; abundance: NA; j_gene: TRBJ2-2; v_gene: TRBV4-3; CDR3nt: TGCGCCAGCAGCCAAGAATCTAAGAGAGCTGATTGGTACGGGGAGCTGTTTTTT; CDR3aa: CASSQESKRADWYGELFF
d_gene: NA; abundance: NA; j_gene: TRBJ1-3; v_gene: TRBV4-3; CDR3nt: TGCGCCAGCAGCCCGCGGGGGGTGGGAAACACCATATATTTT; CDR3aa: CASSPRGVGNTIYF
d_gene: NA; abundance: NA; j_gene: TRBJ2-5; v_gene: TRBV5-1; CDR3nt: TGCGCCAGCAGCTTCGGTCAGGGGCGAGAGACCCAGTACTTC; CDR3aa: CASSFGQGRETQYF
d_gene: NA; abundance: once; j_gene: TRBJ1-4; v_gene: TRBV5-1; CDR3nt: TGCGCCAGCAGCTTGGAAGGGGGGCAGGGTGAAAAACTGTTTTTT; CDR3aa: CASSLEGGQGEKLFF
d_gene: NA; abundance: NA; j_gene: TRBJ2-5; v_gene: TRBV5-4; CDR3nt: TGTGCCAGCAGCTTGAGGGGGGGGGCAAGGGAGACCCAGTACTTC; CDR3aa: CASSLRGGARETQYF
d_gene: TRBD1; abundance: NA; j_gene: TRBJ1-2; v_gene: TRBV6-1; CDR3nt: TGTGCCAGCACGAGGACAGGACAGGGGTACTATGGCTACACCTTC; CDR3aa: CASTRTGQGYYGYTF
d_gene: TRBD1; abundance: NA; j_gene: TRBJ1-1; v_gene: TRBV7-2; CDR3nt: TGTGCCAGCAGCACACACGTGGGACAGGGGGTCCCTGAAGCTTTCTTT; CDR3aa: CASSTHVGQGVPEAFF
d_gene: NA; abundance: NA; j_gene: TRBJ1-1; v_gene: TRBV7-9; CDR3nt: TGTGCCAGCAGCTTATCCCGGGACACTGAAGCTTTCTTT; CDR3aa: CASSLSRDTEAFF
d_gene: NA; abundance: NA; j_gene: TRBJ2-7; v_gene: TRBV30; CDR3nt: TGTGCCTGGAGTGTACCGCAGGGATTCCACGAGCAGTACTTC; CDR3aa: CAWSVPQGFHEQYF